This entry lists 25 T cell receptor beta chains sequenced from one sample in a study of T cell responses to AZD1222 COVID-19 vaccine. The repertoire was sequenced with immunoSEQ multiplex PCR; TCRdb's copy has only in-frame clones and lacks some. The repertoire holds some 280,000 clones, almost 95% seen once, with 0.55% in the top ten. Material: peripheral blood, obtained 28 days after the second AZD1222 dose. All receptors come from an adult who received the AZD1222 COVID-19 vaccine.

J is TRBJ1-1 and V is TRBV3-1 (or the pseudogene TRBV3-2); 12 positions agree with TRBD1. V shed 3 bases and J 5 bases; nucleotides not matched to a gene: 4. Per germline, CDR1 LGHDT and CDR2 YNNKEL (reference sequence). There are 15 residues in the CDR3. The CDR3 DNA reads TGTGCCAGCAGCCATGGGACAGGGGGCATTACTGAAGCTTTCTTT. Protein sequence: CASSHGTGGITEAFF.

The chain uses TRBV28 and TRBJ1-1; maybe TRBD1 (6 bases). The germline gives CDR1 MDHEN, CDR2 SYDVKM. The CDR3 is made up of 12 amino acids. Trimming pared 5 bases from V and 9 bases from J, leaving 13 bases between. The CDR3 reads CASSLRQVKAFF. DNA for the CDR3: TGTGCCAGCAGTCTTAGACAGGTTAAAGCTTTCTTT.

The rearrangement links TRBV7-2 to TRBJ2-7; 8 bases are a match to TRBD1. The CDR3 is made up of 15 amino acids. The V gene end was trimmed by 3 bases and the J gene end by 0 bases; junction bases not matched to a gene: 4. Looked up from germline, CDR1 is SGHTA and CDR2 is FQGNSA. The CDR3 region has the DNA TGTGCCAGCAGCTTCCGACAGGGGAGCTCCTACGAGCAGTACTTC. This sequence encodes CASSFRQGSSYEQYF.

The chain is built from TRBV3-1 (or the pseudogene TRBV3-2) and TRBJ1-6, with TRBD1 identical over 8 bases. This CDR3 has 15 amino acids. V gave up 5 bases and J gave up 7 bases; unmatched junction bases: 7. The germline V gene encodes CDR1 LGHDT and CDR2 YNNKEL (reference sequence). This chain's CDR3 is CASSSLQGGNSPLHF. CDR3 nucleotides: TGTGCCAGCAGCTCCTTACAGGGGGGCAATTCACCCCTCCACTTT.

The genes are TRBV18 and TRBJ2-6, with no clear D. Germline V gene lookup returns CDR1 KGHSH and CDR2 LQKENI. This CDR3 contains 14 residues. Trimming took 6 bases from V and 1 from J, leaving 7 bases between them. The CDR3 DNA is TGTGCCAGCTCCGCGGATTCTGGGGCCAACGTCCTGACTTTC. Amino acid sequence: CASSADSGANVLTF.

The sample holds one count of this clone. CDR3 in amino acids: CASSRYRDRAGELFF. DNA for the CDR3: TGTGCCAGCAGCCGCTACCGGGACCGGGCCGGGGAGCTGTTTTTT. This sequence joins TRBV6-5 and TRBJ2-2; D might be TRBD1 or TRBD2, each matching 5 bases. This CDR3 comprises 15 residues. The V and J ends lost 6 bases and 6 bases respectively, with 17 bases between them. Germline V gene sequence: CDR1 MNHEY, CDR2 SVGAGI.

This clone was counted a single time. V and J are TRBV5-1 and TRBJ2-1; no definite D call. Germline CDR1 SGHRS, CDR2 YFSETQ. The CDR3 loop spans 12 amino acids. The V end lost 0 bases, the J end lost 12 bases, and 10 bases lay between the germline ends. CDR3 sequence: CASSLETPGQFF. The CDR3 bases are TGCGCCAGCAGCTTGGAGACCCCGGGGCAGTTCTTC.

This rearrangement joins TRBV25-1 to TRBJ1-2; D is ambiguous. With 6 bases removed from V and 8 bases from J, the gap between germline ends came to 13 bases. This CDR3 has 12 residues. The germline CDR1 and CDR2 sequences are MGHDK and SYGVNS. The CDR3 here is CASRGGSGGYTF. The CDR3 nucleotides read TGTGCCAGCAGGGGAGGGTCCGGGGGCTACACCTTC.

The chain carries TRBV9 and TRBJ1-6; 8 nucleotides line up with TRBD1. The junction had 6 bases not matched to a gene; V was cut back by 2 bases and J by 11 bases. Germline lookup yields CDR1 SGDLS and CDR2 YYNGEE. This CDR3 contains 14 residues. The CDR3 DNA sequence: TGTGCCAGCAGCGTCGGGGGACAGGCGCCACCCCTCCACTTT. Its protein product is CASSVGGQAPPLHF. The variable domain in full, completed from reference TRBV9 and TRBJ1-6, reads DSGVTQTPKHLITATGQRVTLRCSPRSGDLSVYWYQQSLDQGLQFLIQYYNGEERAKGNILERFSAQQFPDLHSELNLSSLELGDSALYFCASSVGGQAPPLHFGNGTRLTVT.

The chain joins TRBV6-5 to TRBJ2-7; weak D call: TRBD1 (5 bases). Trimming took off 10 bases at V and 9 bases at J, with 31 bases between the two ends. Looked up from germline, CDR1 is MNHEY and CDR2 is SVGAGI. This CDR3 comprises 16 residues. The CDR3, as DNA: TGTGCCACCACTTCCTCTTTGACAGAGCCCAACGTTGGGCAGTACTTC. Protein sequence: CATTSSLTEPNVGQYF.

The rearrangement uses TRBV7-3 and TRBJ2-7; TRBD1 is a possible D gene (6 bases). The CDR3 length is 15 residues. Germline V gives CDR1 SGHTA, CDR2 FQGTGA. The V end was cut by 5 bases, the J end by 4 bases, with 18 bases between. The CDR3 DNA reads TGTGCCAGCAGCGTTCGTGGCAGGGGTGGGTACGAGCAGTACTTC. This codes for CASSVRGRGGYEQYF.

V is TRBV9 and J is TRBJ1-2; TRBD1 matches at 9 bases. The CDR3 runs 13 residues. The junction had 6 bases not matched to a gene; V was cut back by 4 bases and J by 8 bases. Germline V gene data show CDR1 as SGDLS and CDR2 as YYNGEE. The CDR3 reads CASSLQGASGYTF. The CDR3 DNA reads as TGTGCCAGCAGCCTACAGGGGGCTAGCGGCTACACCTTC.

This chain uses TRBV2 with TRBJ1-6, with TRBD1 matching over 7 bases. J lost 9 bases, V lost 0 bases, and 5 bases had no gene match. CDR1 is SNHLY and CDR2 is FYNNEI in the germline V gene. The CDR3 sequence is 15 residues long. CDR3 bases: TGTGCCAGCAGTGAAGCATCAGGGGGAGGTTCACCCCTCCACTTT. This translates into CASSEASGGGSPLHF.

A remark on this clone: The sample holds other DNA sequences that translate to the same CDR3. The rearrangement uses TRBV5-1 and TRBJ2-7; TRBD1 agrees at 8 bases. Germline values: CDR1 SGHRS, CDR2 YFSETQ. V trimming: 0 bases; J trimming: 0 bases; junction bases outside the gene matches: 2. The CDR3 loop spans 15 amino acids. CDR3 sequence: CASSLGQGISYEQYF. For the CDR3, the DNA is TGCGCCAGCAGCTTGGGACAGGGGATCTCCTACGAGCAGTACTTC.

This sequence joins TRBV9 and TRBJ2-7, with 10 bases identical to TRBD1. Germline V gene data show CDR1 as SGDLS and CDR2 as YYNGEE. Trimming took 4 bases from V and 0 from J; bases not matched to a gene: 4. This CDR3 is built from 15 residues. The CDR3 DNA sequence: TGTGCCAGCAGCTCCGGGACAGGGGCCTCCTACGAGCAGTACTTC. It encodes CASSSGTGASYEQYF.

The chain is built from TRBV5-1 and TRBJ2-7, with TRBD2 matching 9 bases. V trimming: 2 bases; J trimming: 1 base; junction bases outside the gene matches: 1. The CDR3 loop spans 14 amino acids. Germline CDR1 and CDR2: SGHRS and YFSETQ. CDR3 sequence reads: CASSLTSGSYEQYF. The CDR3 DNA sequence: TGCGCCAGCAGCTTAACTAGCGGGTCCTACGAGCAGTACTTC.

V is TRBV9 and J is TRBJ2-7; 8 bases are a match to TRBD2. With 2 bases clipped from V and 2 bases from J, the junction kept 6 bases outside the gene matches. CDR1 and CDR2 (germline): SGDLS, YYNGEE. There are 15 residues in the CDR3. CDR3 sequence: CASSVSSGRTYEQYF. CDR3 sequence (DNA): TGTGCCAGCAGCGTCTCCAGCGGGAGAACCTACGAGCAGTACTTC.

The chain has TRBV2 and TRBJ1-6, with D unclear. The germline V gene encodes CDR1 SNHLY and CDR2 FYNNEI. V gave up 1 base and J gave up 7 bases, with 8 bases separating them. The CDR3 is 14 residues long. CDR3 amino acids: CASSEGGSNSPLHF. CDR3 in DNA: TGTGCCAGCAGTGAAGGAGGGTCAAATTCACCCCTCCACTTT.

The chain is built from TRBV14 and TRBJ1-1, with D tentatively TRBD1 (5 bases). The CDR3 runs to 16 residues. Germline values: CDR1 SGHDN, CDR2 FVKESK. The V and J ends lost 0 bases and 4 bases respectively, with 15 bases between them. The CDR3 protein is CASSQDWAGRVTEAFF. The CDR3 bases are TGTGCCAGCAGCCAAGATTGGGCAGGGCGAGTCACTGAAGCTTTCTTT.

The rearrangement joins TRBV10-3 to TRBJ2-1, with D possibly TRBD1 on 5 matching bases. There are 12 residues in the CDR3. V gave up 10 bases and J gave up 7 bases, with 14 bases separating them. The germline CDR1 and CDR2 sequences are ENHRY and SYGVKD. The CDR3 protein is CATSSKGNEQFF. The CDR3 DNA follows: TGTGCCACATCTTCGAAGGGGAATGAGCAGTTCTTC.

This clone has only one observation. This chain links TRBV19 with TRBJ1-2; D is uncertain. With 5 bases removed from V and 3 bases from J, the gap between germline ends came to 13 bases. This CDR3 contains 14 residues. Germline V gives CDR1 LNHDA, CDR2 SQIVND (reference sequence). The CDR3 nucleotides are TGTGCCAGTAGTCCGTTTGAGTCCTACTATGGCTACACCTTC. It is translated as CASSPFESYYGYTF.

This rearrangement joins TRBV19 to TRBJ1-2; TRBD1 agrees at 10 bases. The CDR3 has 13 residues. The germline V gene has CDR1 LNHDA and CDR2 SQIVND (reference sequence). V lost 6 bases to trimming and J lost 5 bases; unmatched junction nucleotides: 3. CDR3 sequence: CASSPDRGYGYTF. The CDR3 DNA follows: TGTGCCAGTAGCCCGGACAGGGGGTATGGCTACACCTTC.

V is TRBV5-1 and J is TRBJ1-2; TRBD1 aligns across 7 bases. V lost 0 bases, J lost 6 bases, and 2 bases stayed unmatched. Germline V CDR1 and CDR2: SGHRS, YFSETQ. The CDR3 runs to 13 residues. The chain's CDR3 is CASSLGQGNGYTF. The CDR3 DNA sequence: TGCGCCAGCAGCTTGGGACAGGGTAATGGCTACACCTTC.

The chain employs TRBV18 and TRBJ1-1, with 9 bases aligning to TRBD1. This CDR3 has 14 amino acids. The J segment lost 6 bases and the V segment lost 3 bases, leaving 5 bases of the junction unmatched. Germline V lookup: CDR1 KGHSH, CDR2 LQKENI. Here the CDR3 DNA reads TGTGCCAGCTCACCTACAGGGGGCATCGCTGAAGCTTTCTTT. Translating it yields CASSPTGGIAEAFF.

V gene TRBV28 combines with J gene TRBJ1-6; D ambiguous. The CDR3 has 16 residues. CDR1 is MDHEN, CDR2 SYDVKM, per germline. V was cut by 11 bases and J by 7 bases, with 24 bases left in between. CDR3 amino acids: CAFRSRVQTGNSPLHF. In DNA form, the CDR3 reads TGTGCCTTTCGATCCCGGGTCCAGACCGGGAATTCACCCCTCCACTTT.